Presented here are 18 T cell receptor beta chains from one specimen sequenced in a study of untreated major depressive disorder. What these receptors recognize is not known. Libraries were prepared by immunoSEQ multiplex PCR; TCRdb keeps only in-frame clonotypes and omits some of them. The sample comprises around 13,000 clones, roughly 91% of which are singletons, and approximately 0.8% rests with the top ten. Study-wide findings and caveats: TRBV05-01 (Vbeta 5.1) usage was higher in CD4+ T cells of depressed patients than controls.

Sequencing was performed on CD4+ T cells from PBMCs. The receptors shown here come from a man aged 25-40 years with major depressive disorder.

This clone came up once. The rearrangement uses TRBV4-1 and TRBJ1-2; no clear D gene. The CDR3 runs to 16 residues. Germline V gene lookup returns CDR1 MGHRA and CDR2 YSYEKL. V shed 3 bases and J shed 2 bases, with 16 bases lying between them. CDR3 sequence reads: CASSHFLRAANYGYTF. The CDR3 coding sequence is TGCGCCAGCAGCCATTTCTTAAGGGCGGCGAACTATGGCTACACCTTC.

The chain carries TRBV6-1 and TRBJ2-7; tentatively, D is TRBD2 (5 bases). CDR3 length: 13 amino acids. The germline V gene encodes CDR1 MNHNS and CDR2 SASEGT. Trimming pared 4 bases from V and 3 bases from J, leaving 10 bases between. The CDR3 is CASSVGLNYEQYF. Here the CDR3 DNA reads TGTGCCAGCAGTGTAGGACTTAACTACGAGCAGTACTTC.

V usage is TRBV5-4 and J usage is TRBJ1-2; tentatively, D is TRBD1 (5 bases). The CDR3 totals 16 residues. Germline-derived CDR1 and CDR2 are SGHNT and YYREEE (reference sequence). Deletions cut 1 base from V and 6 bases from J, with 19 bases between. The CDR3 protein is CASSLWARGEGNGYTF. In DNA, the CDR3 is TGTGCCAGCAGCTTGTGGGCCCGGGGGGAAGGAAATGGCTACACCTTC.

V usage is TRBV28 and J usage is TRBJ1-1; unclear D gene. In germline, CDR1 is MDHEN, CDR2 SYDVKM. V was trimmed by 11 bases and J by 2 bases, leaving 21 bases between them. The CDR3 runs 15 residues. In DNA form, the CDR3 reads TGTGCCGCTCCCCCCGTTCCCGTGCGAAACACTGAAGCTTTCTTT. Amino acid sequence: CAAPPVPVRNTEAFF.

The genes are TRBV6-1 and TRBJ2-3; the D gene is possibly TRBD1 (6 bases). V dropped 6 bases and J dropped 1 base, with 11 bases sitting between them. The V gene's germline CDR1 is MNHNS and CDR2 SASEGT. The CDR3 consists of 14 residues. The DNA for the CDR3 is TGTGCCAGCAGGTCGGGACACCGCACAGATACGCAGTATTTT. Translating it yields CASRSGHRTDTQYF.

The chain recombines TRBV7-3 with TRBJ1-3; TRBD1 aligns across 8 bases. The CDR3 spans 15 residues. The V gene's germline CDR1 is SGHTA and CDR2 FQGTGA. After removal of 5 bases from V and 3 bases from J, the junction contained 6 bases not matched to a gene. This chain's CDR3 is CASSPRGRDGNTIYF. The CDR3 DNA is TGTGCCAGCAGCCCCAGGGGGCGTGATGGAAACACCATATATTTT.

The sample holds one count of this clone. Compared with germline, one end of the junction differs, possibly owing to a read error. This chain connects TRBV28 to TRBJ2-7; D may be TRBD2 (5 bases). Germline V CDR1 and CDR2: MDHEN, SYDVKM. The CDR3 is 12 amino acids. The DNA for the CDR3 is TGTGCCAGCAGCCCTCTTCGCGGGCAGCTAGTCTTC. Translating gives CASSPLRGQLVF.

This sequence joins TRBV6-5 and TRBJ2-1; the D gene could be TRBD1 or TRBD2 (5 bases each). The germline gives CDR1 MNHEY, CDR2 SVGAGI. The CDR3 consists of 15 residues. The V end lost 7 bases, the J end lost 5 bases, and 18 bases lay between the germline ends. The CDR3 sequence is CASTTTRGSHNEQFF. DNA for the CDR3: TGTGCCAGCACCACTACCCGGGGCAGTCACAATGAGCAGTTCTTC.

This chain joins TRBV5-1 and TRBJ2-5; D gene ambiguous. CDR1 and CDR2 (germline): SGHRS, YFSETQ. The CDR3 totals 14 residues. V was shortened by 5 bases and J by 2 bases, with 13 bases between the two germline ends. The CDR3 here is CASRFRARQETQYF. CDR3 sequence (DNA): TGCGCCAGCAGGTTCCGAGCGCGACAAGAGACCCAGTACTTC.

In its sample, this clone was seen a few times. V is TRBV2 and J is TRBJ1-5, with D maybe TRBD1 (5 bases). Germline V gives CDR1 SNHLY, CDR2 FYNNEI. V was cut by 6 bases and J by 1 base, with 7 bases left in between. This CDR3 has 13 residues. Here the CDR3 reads CASRQDSNQPQHF. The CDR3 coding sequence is TGTGCCAGCAGACAGGACAGCAATCAGCCCCAGCATTTT.

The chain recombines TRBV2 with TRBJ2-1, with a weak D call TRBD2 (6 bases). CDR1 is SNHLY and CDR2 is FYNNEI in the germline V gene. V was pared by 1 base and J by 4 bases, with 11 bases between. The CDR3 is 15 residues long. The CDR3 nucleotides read TGTGCCAGCAGTGAAGATGCTGGGACTTACAATGAGCAGTTCTTC. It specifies CASSEDAGTYNEQFF.

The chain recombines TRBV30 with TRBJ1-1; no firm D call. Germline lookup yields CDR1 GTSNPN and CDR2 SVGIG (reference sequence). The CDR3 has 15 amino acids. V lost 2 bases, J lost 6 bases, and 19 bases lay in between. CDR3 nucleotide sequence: TGTGCCTGGAGTTACCAAGGGCGGGGAGGCGCTGAAGCTTTCTTT. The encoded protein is CAWSYQGRGGAEAFF.

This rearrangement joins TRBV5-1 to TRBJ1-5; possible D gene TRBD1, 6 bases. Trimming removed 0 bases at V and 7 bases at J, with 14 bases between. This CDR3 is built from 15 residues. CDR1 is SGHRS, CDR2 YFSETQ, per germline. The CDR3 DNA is TGCGCCAGCAGCTTGGTAGGGGGAGGTCGGCAGCCCCAGCATTTT. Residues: CASSLVGGGRQPQHF.

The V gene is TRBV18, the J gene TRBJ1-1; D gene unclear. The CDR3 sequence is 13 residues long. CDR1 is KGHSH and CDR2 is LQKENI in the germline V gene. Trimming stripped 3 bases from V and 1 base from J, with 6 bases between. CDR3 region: CASSPGRNTEAFF. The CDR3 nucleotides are TGTGCCAGCTCACCCGGTAGGAACACTGAAGCTTTCTTT.

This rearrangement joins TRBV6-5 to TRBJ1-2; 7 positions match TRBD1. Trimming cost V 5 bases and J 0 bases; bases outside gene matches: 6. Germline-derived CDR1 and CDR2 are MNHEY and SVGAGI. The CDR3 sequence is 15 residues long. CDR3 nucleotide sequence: TGTGCCAGCAGTATAGGGGACAGCCCTAACTATGGCTACACCTTC. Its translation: CASSIGDSPNYGYTF.

The CDR3 sequence is CASSDTGDPAWDGYTF. The CDR3 DNA reads as TGTGCCAGCAGCGACACGGGGGATCCAGCCTGGGATGGCTACACCTTC. The V and J genes are TRBV7-3 and TRBJ1-2; possible D gene TRBD1, 5 bases. The CDR3 is 16 residues long. Germline V CDR1 and CDR2: SGHTA, FQGTGA. V was clipped by 5 bases and J by 6 bases, with 22 bases between them.

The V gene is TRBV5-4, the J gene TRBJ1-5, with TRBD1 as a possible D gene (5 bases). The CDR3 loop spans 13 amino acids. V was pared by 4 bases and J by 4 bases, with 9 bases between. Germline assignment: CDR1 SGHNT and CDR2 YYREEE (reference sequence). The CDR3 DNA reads TGTGCCAGCAGCCCAGGGTTAAATCAGCCCCAGCATTTT. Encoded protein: CASSPGLNQPQHF.

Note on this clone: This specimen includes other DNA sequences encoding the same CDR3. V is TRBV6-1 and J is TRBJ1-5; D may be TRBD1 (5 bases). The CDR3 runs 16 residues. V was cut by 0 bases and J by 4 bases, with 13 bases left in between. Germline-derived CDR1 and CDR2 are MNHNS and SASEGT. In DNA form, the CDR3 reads TGTGCCAGCAGTGAAGCGCGACGTACAGGAAATCAGCCCCAGCATTTT. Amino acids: CASSEARRTGNQPQHF.